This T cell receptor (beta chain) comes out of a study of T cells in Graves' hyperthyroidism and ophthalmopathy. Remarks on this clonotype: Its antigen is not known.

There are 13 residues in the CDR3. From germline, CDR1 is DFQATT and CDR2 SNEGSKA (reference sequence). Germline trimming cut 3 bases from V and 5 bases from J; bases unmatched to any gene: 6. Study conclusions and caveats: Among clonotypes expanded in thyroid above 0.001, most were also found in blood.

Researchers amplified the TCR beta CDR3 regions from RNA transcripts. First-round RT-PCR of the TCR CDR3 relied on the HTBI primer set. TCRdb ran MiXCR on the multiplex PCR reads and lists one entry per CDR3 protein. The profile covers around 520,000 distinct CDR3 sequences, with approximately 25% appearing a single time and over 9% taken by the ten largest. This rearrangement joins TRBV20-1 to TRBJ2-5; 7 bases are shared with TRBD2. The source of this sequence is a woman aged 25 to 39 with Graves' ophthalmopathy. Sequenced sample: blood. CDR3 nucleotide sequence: TGCAGTGCTAGCGGGGGGAACAGGGAGACCCAGTACTTC. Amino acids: CSASGGNRETQYF.